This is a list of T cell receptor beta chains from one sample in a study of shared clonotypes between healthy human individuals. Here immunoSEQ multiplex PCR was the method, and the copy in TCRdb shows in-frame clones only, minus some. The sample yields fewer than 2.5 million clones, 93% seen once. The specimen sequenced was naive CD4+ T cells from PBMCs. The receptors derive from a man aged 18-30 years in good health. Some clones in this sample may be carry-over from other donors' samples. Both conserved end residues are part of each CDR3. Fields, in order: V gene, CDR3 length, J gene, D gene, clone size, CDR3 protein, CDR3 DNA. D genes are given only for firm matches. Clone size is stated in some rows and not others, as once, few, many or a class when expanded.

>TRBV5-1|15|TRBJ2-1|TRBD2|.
CASSRGLAGVVEQFF
TGCGCCAGCAGCCGGGGACTAGCGGGAGTCGTTGAGCAGTTCTTC
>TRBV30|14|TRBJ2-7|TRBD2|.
CARRTSGSSYEQYF
TGTGCCCGAAGAACTAGCGGGAGTTCCTACGAGCAGTACTTC
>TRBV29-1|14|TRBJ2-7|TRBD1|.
CSVESRTGGYEQYF
TGCAGCGTTGAATCGAGGACAGGGGGCTACGAGCAGTACTTC
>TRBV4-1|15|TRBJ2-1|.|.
CASSYPGLGENEQFF
TGCGCCAGCAGCTACCCGGGTCTCGGGGAGAATGAGCAGTTCTTC
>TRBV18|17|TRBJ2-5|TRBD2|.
CASSPEGLAGVLETQYF
TGTGCCAGCTCACCGGAGGGACTAGCGGGAGTATTGGAGACCCAGTACTTC
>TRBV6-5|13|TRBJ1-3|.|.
CASRENRAGTIYF
TGTGCCAGCAGAGAGAACAGGGCAGGCACCATATATTTT
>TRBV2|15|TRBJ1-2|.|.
CASGGDGARRGGYTF
TGTGCCAGCGGCGGCGATGGGGCGCGGCGTGGTGGCTACACCTTC
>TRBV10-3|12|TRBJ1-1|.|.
CAIWGGATEAFF
TGTGCCATATGGGGAGGAGCCACTGAAGCTTTCTTT
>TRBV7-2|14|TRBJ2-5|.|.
CASSGTANGETQYF
TGTGCCAGCAGCGGGACGGCCAATGGAGAGACCCAGTACTTC
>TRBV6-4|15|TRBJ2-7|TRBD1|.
CASSDSGQGTYEQYF
TGTGCCAGCAGTGACTCTGGACAGGGGACCTACGAGCAGTACTTC
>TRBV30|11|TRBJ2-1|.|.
CAWDLRREQFF
TGTGCCTGGGACCTACGCCGTGAGCAGTTCTTC
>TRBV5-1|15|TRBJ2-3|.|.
CASSLVPGAGDTQYF
TGCGCCAGCAGCTTGGTTCCGGGAGCCGGAGATACGCAGTATTTT
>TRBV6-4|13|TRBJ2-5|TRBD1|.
CAIGQVVEETQYF
TGTGCCATCGGACAGGTGGTGGAGGAGACCCAGTACTTC
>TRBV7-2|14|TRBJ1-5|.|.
CASSLVRANQPQHF
TGTGCCAGCAGCTTAGTAAGGGCAAATCAGCCCCAGCATTTT
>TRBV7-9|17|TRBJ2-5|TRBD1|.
CASSLAVGDRAQETQYF
TGTGCCAGCAGCTTAGCTGTAGGGGACAGGGCCCAAGAGACCCAGTACTTC
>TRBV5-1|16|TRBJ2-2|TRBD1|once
CASSLVQGAGTGELFF
TGCGCCAGCAGCTTGGTACAGGGGGCGGGCACCGGGGAGCTGTTTTTT
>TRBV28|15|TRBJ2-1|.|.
CASSFRQGLYNEQFF
TGTGCCAGCAGTTTCCGGCAGGGACTCTACAATGAGCAGTTCTTC
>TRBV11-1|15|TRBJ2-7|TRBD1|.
CASSAGRTGVYEQYF
TGTGCCAGCAGCGCGGGCAGGACAGGGGTATACGAGCAGTACTTC